The present T cell receptor beta chain was sequenced within a study of blood T cell repertoires in COVID-19. Study in general: Researchers got acute and convalescent COVID-19 samples from the United States, Italy and Spain. T cells, B-cell-depleted T cells, or PBMCs supplied cDNA or gDNA.

Germline CDR1 and CDR2: PRHDT and FYEKMQ (reference sequence). The V gene lost 5 bases and the J gene lost 0 bases, with 14 bases spanning the gap. This CDR3 has 16 amino acids. Assay used: immunoSEQ multiplex PCR; TCRdb lists only in-frame clones, some missing. The table lists 120,000 or so clones, over 75% of them singletons. This clone was seen a handful of times. V and J are TRBV13 and TRBJ1-3, with D perhaps TRBD1 (5 bases). The sequence came from a man between 45 and 60 years old with acute or convalescent COVID-19. Specimen: peripheral blood. The CDR3 nucleotides are TGTGCCAGCAGCACCCAAACAGGAATCTCTGGAAACACCATATATTTT. As protein: CASSTQTGISGNTIYF.